These T cell receptor beta chains were read from a single sample in a study of blood T cell repertoires in COVID-19. Measured with immunoSEQ multiplex PCR; TCRdb has only the in-frame clones, and not every one. The repertoire has hundreds of thousands of clones, 86% of them found once; the top ten carry 15%. Specimen: PBMCs or T cells enriched from blood (not recorded which). The receptors shown here come from a man aged 18 to 29 who had recovered from COVID-19. Both conserved end residues are part of each CDR3. D genes are given only for firm matches. Expanded clones get a size class; other rows say once, few or many, or leave the size out.

TRBJ2-1 . 14 TRBD1 TRBV4-1 CASSQLTGYNEQFF TGCGCCAGCAGCCAATTGACAGGGTACAATGAGCAGTTCTTC
TRBJ2-3 . 17 . TRBV19 CASSTGEAAWGTDTQYF TGTGCCAGTAGTACTGGGGAAGCGGCCTGGGGCACAGATACGCAGTATTTT
TRBJ2-3 . 16 . TRBV28 CASSLWTGSSTDTQYF TGTGCCAGCAGTTTATGGACGGGAAGTAGCACAGATACGCAGTATTTT
TRBJ2-1 . 15 . TRBV7-2 CASSLFHGGSNEQFF TGTGCCAGCAGCTTATTCCATGGGGGCAGCAATGAGCAGTTCTTC
TRBJ2-6 . 15 . TRBV5-1 CASSTRAPGANVLTF TGCGCCAGCAGCACCAGGGCACCCGGGGCCAACGTCCTGACTTTC
TRBJ2-7 . 16 . TRBV5-4 CASSLGRDSTNYEQYF TGTGCCAGCAGCTTGGGCCGGGACTCCACCAACTACGAGCAGTACTTC
TRBJ2-7 . 13 TRBD1 TRBV7-9 CASSSGQLYEQYF TGTGCCAGCAGCTCGGGACAGCTCTACGAGCAGTACTTC
TRBJ2-1 . 15 TRBD2 TRBV30 CAWTRGTSGYNEQFF TGTGCCTGGACCAGAGGGACTAGCGGTTACAATGAGCAGTTCTTC
TRBJ1-5 . 18 TRBD1 TRBV3-1/TRBV3-2 CASSPGQGGRVGFQPQHF TGTGCCAGCAGCCCCGGACAGGGGGGGCGGGTTGGGTTTCAGCCCCAGCATTTT
TRBJ1-3 . 14 . TRBV28 CASRRLNSGNTIYF TGTGCCAGCAGACGACTAAACTCTGGAAACACCATATATTTT
TRBJ1-6 once 16 TRBD1 TRBV11-2 CASSYTNRGPNSPLHF TGTGCCAGCAGCTACACCAACAGGGGGCCCAATTCACCCCTCCACTTT
TRBJ1-6 . 16 TRBD1 TRBV18 CASSPAGQGNNSPLHF TGTGCCAGCTCACCCGCCGGACAGGGGAATAATTCACCCCTCCACTTT
TRBJ2-1 . 20 TRBD2 TRBV5-4 CASSRGVERGATSSYNEQFF TGTGCCAGCAGCCGCGGGGTGGAGCGGGGGGCCACTAGCTCCTACAATGAGCAGTTCTTC
TRBJ1-6 . 16 . TRBV7-9 CASSYNWGGSNSPLHF TGTGCCAGCAGCTATAACTGGGGCGGCTCAAATTCACCCCTCCACTTT
TRBJ2-7 . 18 TRBD2 TRBV7-3 CASSLALGVGRAPYEQYF TGTGCCAGCAGCTTAGCCCTCGGAGTCGGGAGGGCCCCCTACGAGCAGTACTTC
TRBJ1-6 once 16 TRBD1 TRBV15 CATSRDRDRLNSPLHF TGTGCCACCAGCAGAGACCGGGACAGGCTTAATTCACCCCTCCACTTT
TRBJ1-4 . 14 . TRBV6-5 CASKQGATNEKLFF TGTGCCAGTAAGCAAGGGGCAACTAATGAAAAACTGTTTTTT
TRBJ2-4 . 17 . TRBV7-9 CASSPPGQGLAKNIQYF TGTGCCAGCAGCCCTCCCGGACAAGGCCTAGCCAAAAACATTCAGTACTTC
TRBJ2-7 . 12 . TRBV2 CASTLDMAPQYF TGTGCCAGCACCCTGGACATGGCCCCGCAGTACTTC
TRBJ2-5 . 14 TRBD2 TRBV5-1 CASSLVGGEETQYF TGCGCCAGCAGCTTGGTTGGGGGGGAAGAGACCCAGTACTTC
TRBJ2-7 . 15 TRBD1 TRBV27 CASSLQGRGLDEQYF TGTGCCAGCAGTTTACAGGGCAGGGGGCTGGATGAGCAGTACTTC
TRBJ2-3 . 14 . TRBV5-1 CASSLDSLTDTQYF TGCGCCAGCAGCCTGGACTCTCTCACAGATACGCAGTATTTT
TRBJ2-1 . 13 TRBD1 TRBV7-8 CASSKDREGEQFF TGTGCCAGCAGCAAGGACAGGGAAGGGGAGCAGTTCTTC